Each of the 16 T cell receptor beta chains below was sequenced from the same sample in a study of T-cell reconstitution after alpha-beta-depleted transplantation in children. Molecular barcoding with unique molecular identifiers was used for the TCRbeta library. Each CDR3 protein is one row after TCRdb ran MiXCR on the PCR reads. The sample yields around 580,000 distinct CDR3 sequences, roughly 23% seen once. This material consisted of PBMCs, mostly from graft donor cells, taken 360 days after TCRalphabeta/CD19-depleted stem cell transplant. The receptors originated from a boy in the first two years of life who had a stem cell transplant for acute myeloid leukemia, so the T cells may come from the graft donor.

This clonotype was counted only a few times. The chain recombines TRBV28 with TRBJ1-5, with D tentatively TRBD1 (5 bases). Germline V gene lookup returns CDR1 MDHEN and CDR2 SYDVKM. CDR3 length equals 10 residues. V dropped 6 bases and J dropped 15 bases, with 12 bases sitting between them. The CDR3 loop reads CASRGRDWHF. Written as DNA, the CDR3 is TGTGCCAGCAGGGGACGGGATTGGCATTTT.

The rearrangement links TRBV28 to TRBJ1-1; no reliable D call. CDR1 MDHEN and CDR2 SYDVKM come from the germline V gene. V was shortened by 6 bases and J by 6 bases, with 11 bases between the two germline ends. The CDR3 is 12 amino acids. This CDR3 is CASSPDWAEAFF. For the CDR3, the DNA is TGTGCCAGCAGCCCTGACTGGGCTGAAGCTTTCTTT.

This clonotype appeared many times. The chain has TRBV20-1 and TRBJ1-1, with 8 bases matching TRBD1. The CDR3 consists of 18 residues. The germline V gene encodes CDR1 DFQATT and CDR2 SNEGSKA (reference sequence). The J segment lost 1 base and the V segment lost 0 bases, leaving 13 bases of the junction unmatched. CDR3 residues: CSAREWGVTGGGNTEAFF. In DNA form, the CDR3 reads TGCAGTGCTAGAGAGTGGGGCGTAACAGGGGGGGGGAACACTGAAGCTTTCTTT.

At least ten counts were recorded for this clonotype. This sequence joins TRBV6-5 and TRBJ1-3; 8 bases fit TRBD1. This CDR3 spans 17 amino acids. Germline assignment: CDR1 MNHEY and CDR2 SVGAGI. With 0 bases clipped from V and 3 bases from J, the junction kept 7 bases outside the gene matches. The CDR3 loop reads CASSYSEDRVFGNTIYF. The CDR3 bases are TGTGCCAGCAGTTACTCCGAGGACAGGGTCTTTGGAAACACCATATATTTT.

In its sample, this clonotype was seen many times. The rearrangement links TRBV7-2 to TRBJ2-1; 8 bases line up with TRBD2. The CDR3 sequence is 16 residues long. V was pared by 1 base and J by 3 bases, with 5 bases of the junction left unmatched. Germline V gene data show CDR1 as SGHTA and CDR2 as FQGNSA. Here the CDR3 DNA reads TGTGCCAGCAGCTTAGGAGGCGGGGGGCACTACAATGAGCAGTTCTTC. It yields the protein CASSLGGGGHYNEQFF.

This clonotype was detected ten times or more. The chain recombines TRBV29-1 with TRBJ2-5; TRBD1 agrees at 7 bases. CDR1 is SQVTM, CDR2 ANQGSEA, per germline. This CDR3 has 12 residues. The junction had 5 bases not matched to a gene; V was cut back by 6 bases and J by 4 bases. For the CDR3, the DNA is TGCAGCGTGACAGGGCGCTTAGAGACCCAGTACTTC. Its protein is CSVTGRLETQYF.

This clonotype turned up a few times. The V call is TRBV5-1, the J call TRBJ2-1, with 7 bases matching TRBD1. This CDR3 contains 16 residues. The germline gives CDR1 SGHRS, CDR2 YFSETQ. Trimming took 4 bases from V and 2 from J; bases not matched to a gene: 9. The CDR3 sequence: CASSVTGEFAYNEQFF. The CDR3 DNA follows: TGCGCCAGCAGCGTAACAGGGGAGTTCGCCTACAATGAGCAGTTCTTC.

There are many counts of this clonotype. The CDR3 DNA is TGTGCCAGCAGTATAGGGTTAGCGGGGGGACAAGAGACCCAGTACTTC. Translation: CASSIGLAGGQETQYF. The rearrangement links TRBV6-6 to TRBJ2-5; 10 bases are shared with TRBD2. Germline V CDR1 and CDR2: MNHNY, SVGAGI (reference sequence). The CDR3 covers 16 residues. With 5 bases clipped from V and 2 bases from J, the junction kept 8 bases outside the gene matches.

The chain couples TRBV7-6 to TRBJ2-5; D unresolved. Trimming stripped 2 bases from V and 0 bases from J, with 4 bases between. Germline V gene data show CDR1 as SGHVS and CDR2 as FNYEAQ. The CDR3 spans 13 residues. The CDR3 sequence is CASSLPNQETQYF. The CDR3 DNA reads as TGTGCCAGCAGCTTACCGAACCAAGAGACCCAGTACTTC.

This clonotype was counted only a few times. CDR3 region: CASSLSSLRSYEQYV. In DNA, the CDR3 is TGTGCCAGCAGCTTGAGCTCCCTTCGGTCCTACGAGCAGTACGTC. The chain uses TRBV7-2 and TRBJ2-7; D remains ambiguous. The CDR3 has 15 amino acids. Trimming took 3 bases from V and 1 from J, leaving 13 bases between them. Germline V gene lookup returns CDR1 SGHTA and CDR2 FQGNSA.

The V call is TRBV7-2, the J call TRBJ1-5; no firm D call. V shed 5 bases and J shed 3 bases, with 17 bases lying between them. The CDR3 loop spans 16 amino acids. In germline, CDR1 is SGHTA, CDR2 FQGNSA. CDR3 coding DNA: TGTGCCAGCAGCCCCCAGTCCGAATCCGTCAATCAGCCCCAGCATTTT. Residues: CASSPQSESVNQPQHF.

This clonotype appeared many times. The CDR3 region is CSAREAGYEQYF. The CDR3 bases are TGCAGTGCTAGAGAGGCAGGCTACGAGCAGTACTTC. This chain uses TRBV20-1 with TRBJ2-7, with D uncertain. The CDR3 consists of 12 residues. Deletions cut 0 bases from V and 3 bases from J, with 6 bases between. The germline V gene has CDR1 DFQATT and CDR2 SNEGSKA (reference sequence).

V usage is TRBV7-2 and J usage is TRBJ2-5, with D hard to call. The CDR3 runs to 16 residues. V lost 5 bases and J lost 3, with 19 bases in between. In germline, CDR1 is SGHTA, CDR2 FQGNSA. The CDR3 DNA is TGTGCCAGCAGCCCCGTCTTCGGCAGTAACGAAGAGACCCAGTACTTC. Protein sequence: CASSPVFGSNEETQYF. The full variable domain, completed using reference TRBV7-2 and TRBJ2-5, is GAGVSQSPSNKVTEKGKDVELRCDPISGHTALYWYRQSLGQGLEFLIYFQGNSAPDKSGLPSDRFSAERTGGSVSTLTIQRTQQEDSAVYLCASSPVFGSNEETQYFGPGTRLLVL.

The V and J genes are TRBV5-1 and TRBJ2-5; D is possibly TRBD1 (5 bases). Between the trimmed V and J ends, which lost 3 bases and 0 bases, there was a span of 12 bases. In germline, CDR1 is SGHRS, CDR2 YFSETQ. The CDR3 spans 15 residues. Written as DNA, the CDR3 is TGCGCCAGCAGCTCCGACAGACCCTACCAAGAGACCCAGTACTTC. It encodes CASSSDRPYQETQYF. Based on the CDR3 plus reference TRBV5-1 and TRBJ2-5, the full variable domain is KAGVTQTPRYLIKTRGQQVTLSCSPISGHRSVSWYQQTPGQGLQFLFEYFSETQRNKGNFPGRFSGRQFSNSRSEMNVSTLELGDSALYLCASSSDRPYQETQYFGPGTRLLVL.

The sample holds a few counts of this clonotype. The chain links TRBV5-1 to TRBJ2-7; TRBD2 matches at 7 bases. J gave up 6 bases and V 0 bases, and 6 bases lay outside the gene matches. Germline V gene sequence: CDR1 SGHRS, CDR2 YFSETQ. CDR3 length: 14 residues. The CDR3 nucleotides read TGCGCCAGCAGCTTGGGTGGCAGGGAGGGCGAGCAGTACGTC. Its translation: CASSLGGREGEQYV.

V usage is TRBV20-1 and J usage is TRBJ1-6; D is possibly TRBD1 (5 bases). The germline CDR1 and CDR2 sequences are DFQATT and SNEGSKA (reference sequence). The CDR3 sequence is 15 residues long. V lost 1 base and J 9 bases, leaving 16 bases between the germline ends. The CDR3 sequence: CSARGPGGSGSPLHF. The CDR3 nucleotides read TGCAGTGCTAGAGGGCCGGGGGGATCGGGTTCACCCCTCCACTTT.